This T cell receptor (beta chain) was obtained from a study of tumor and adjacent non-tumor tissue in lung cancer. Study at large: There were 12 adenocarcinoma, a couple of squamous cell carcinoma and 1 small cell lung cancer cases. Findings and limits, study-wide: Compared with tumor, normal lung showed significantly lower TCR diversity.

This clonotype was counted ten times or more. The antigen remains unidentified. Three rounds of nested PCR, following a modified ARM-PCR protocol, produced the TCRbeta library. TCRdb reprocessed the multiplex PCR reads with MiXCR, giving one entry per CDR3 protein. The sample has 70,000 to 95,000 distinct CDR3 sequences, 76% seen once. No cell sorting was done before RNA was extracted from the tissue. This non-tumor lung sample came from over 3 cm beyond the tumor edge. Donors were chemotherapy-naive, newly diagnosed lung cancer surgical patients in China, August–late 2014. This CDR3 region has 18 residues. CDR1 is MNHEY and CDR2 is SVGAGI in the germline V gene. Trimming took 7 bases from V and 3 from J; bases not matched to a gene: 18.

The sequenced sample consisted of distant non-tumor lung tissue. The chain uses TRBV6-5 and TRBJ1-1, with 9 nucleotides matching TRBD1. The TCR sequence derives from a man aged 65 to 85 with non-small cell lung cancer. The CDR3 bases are TGTGCCAGCATTACAAGAGCCGGGACAGGGATCGGGGACACTGAAGCTTTCTTT. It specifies CASITRAGTGIGDTEAFF.